One and the same sample provided the 28 T cell receptor beta chains below, sequenced in a study of CD8 T cells in ankylosing spondylitis. Findings of the study overall: Ankylosing spondylitis blood seemed to carry a telltale TCR beta motif made of several highly homologous variants.

TCRdb used MiXCR to reprocess the 5' RACE reads, holding one entry per CDR3 protein. The table includes 450,000 or so distinct CDR3 sequences, about 25% detected once. No antigen has been identified for these receptors. Sequenced sample: blood, either unsorted or a sorted T cell fraction (not recorded which). These TCRs come from a male donor with ankylosing spondylitis.

Details on this clonotype: The conserved closing phenylalanine or tryptophan is absent in this CDR3, likely reflecting a read error. V gene TRBV6-2 or TRBV6-3 combines with J gene TRBJ2-5, with 10 bases aligning to TRBD1. The V and J ends lost 6 bases and 4 bases, in that order; junction bases with no gene match: 11. The CDR3 extends over 16 amino acids. CDR1 is MNHEY, CDR2 SVGEGT, per germline. The CDR3 DNA reads TGTGCCAGCAGACCCACCGGGACAGGGGACCGAGAGACCCAGTACCTC. Translated: CASRPTGTGDRETQYL.

This clonotype was detected once. This rearrangement joins TRBV4-1 to TRBJ2-1, with a possible D match to TRBD1 (8 bases). Germline CDR1 reads MGHRA; CDR2 reads YSYEKL. V lost 6 bases to trimming and J lost 8 bases, with 17 bases between them. The CDR3 consists of 14 residues. CDR3 in amino acids: CASRPWTGRDEQFF. The DNA of the CDR3 is TGCGCCAGCAGACCATGGACAGGGAGGGATGAGCAGTTCTTC.

In this sample, this clonotype turned up a few times. The rearrangement joins TRBV7-2 to TRBJ2-7, with D perhaps assigned TRBD1 or TRBD2 (6 bases each). Trimming cost V 3 bases and J 6 bases, with 15 bases left between them. Germline-derived CDR1 and CDR2 are SGHTA and FQGNSA. This CDR3 contains 14 residues. This CDR3 is CASSFGTRGGEQYF. DNA for the CDR3: TGTGCCAGCAGCTTTGGGACACGGGGAGGCGAGCAGTACTTC.

This chain uses TRBV7-8 with TRBJ1-1, with 7 positions matching TRBD1. Germline-derived CDR1 and CDR2 are SGHVS and FQNEAQ. The CDR3 length is 17 residues. V lost 1 base and J lost 5; bases outside the gene matches: 13. This CDR3 is CASSLVKKTGISTEAFF. In nucleotides, the CDR3 is TGTGCCAGCAGCTTAGTCAAGAAGACAGGGATTAGTACTGAAGCTTTCTTT.

This chain connects TRBV20-1 to TRBJ1-3; D remains ambiguous. There are 15 residues in the CDR3. CDR1 is DFQATT, CDR2 SNEGSKA, per germline (reference sequence). Deletions cut 5 bases from V and 0 bases from J, with 14 bases between. CDR3 sequence (DNA): TGCAGTGCTCGCCAGGCGGGGAGCTCTGGAAACACCATATATTTT. Translating it yields CSARQAGSSGNTIYF.

The V gene is TRBV7-2, the J gene TRBJ2-5; tentative D call: TRBD1 (6 bases). The CDR3 extends over 13 amino acids. Trimming removed 8 bases from V and 2 bases from J, with 12 bases in between. Germline V CDR1 and CDR2: SGHTA, FQGNSA. CDR3: CASGSDRQETQYF. In DNA form, the CDR3 reads TGTGCCAGCGGGTCGGACAGACAAGAGACCCAGTACTTC.

The V call is TRBV6-5, the J call TRBJ1-6; TRBD1 matches at 8 bases. This CDR3 is built from 15 residues. V lost 0 bases, J lost 9 bases, and 4 bases stayed unmatched. Germline V gene data show CDR1 as MNHEY and CDR2 as SVGAGI. In nucleotides, the CDR3 is TGTGCCAGCAGTTACTCGAGACAGGGGAGTTCACCCCTCCACTTT. It specifies CASSYSRQGSSPLHF.

This clonotype was recorded many times. V is TRBV5-1 and J is TRBJ1-6; TRBD1 is a possible D gene (6 bases). CDR1 is SGHRS, CDR2 YFSETQ, per germline. The V gene lost 0 bases and the J gene lost 7 bases, with 14 bases spanning the gap. This CDR3 spans 16 amino acids. The CDR3 spells CASSLGGPPANSPLHF. The CDR3 nucleotides read TGCGCCAGCAGCTTGGGGGGGCCGCCAGCCAATTCACCCCTCCACTTT.

The chain is built from TRBV24-1 and TRBJ2-3, with TRBD2 matching 7 bases. After removal of 3 bases from V and 0 bases from J, the junction contained 8 bases not matched to a gene. This CDR3 is built from 17 residues. Per germline, CDR1 KGHDR and CDR2 SFDVKD. CDR3 sequence reads: CATSDQRLAASTDTQYF. In DNA, the CDR3 is TGTGCCACCAGTGATCAAAGACTAGCTGCTAGCACAGATACGCAGTATTTT.

The chain links TRBV29-1 to TRBJ2-1; 8 bases line up with TRBD1. Germline V gene data show CDR1 as SQVTM and CDR2 as ANQGSEA. The V and J ends lost 6 bases and 9 bases, in that order; junction bases with no gene match: 4. The CDR3 covers 11 residues. This CDR3 is CSVDRVGEQFF. CDR3 DNA sequence: TGCAGCGTGGACAGGGTGGGTGAGCAGTTCTTC.

The chain recombines TRBV18 with TRBJ1-1, with a tentative D call TRBD1 (5 bases). Germline loops: CDR1 KGHSH, CDR2 LQKENI. There are 17 residues in the CDR3. V was clipped by 2 bases and J by 4 bases, with 20 bases between them. The CDR3 sequence: CASSPNLDISGGTEAFF. The DNA of the CDR3 is TGTGCCAGCTCACCAAATCTGGACATCTCGGGTGGCACTGAAGCTTTCTTT. The variable domain in full, completed from reference TRBV18 and TRBJ1-1, reads NAGVMQNPRHLVRRRGQEARLRCSPMKGHSHVYWYRQLPEEGLKFMVYLQKENIIDESGMPKERFSAEFPKEGPSILRIQQVVRGDSAAYFCASSPNLDISGGTEAFFGQGTRLTVV.

The CDR3 DNA follows: TGCGCCAGCAGTGAGCTTCAGTACAATGAGCAGTTCTTC. Encoded protein: CASSELQYNEQFF. The J gene is TRBJ2-1, the V gene TRBV10-1; D remains ambiguous. The V gene lost 2 bases and the J gene lost 4 bases, with 6 bases spanning the gap. CDR1 is WNHNN, CDR2 SYGVQD, per germline (reference sequence). The length of the CDR3 is 13 residues.

This clonotype has a handful of counts. V gene TRBV20-1 combines with J gene TRBJ2-1; perhaps D is TRBD1 or TRBD2 (6 bases each). V lost 6 bases, J lost 6 bases, and 15 bases lay in between. Germline CDR1 reads DFQATT; CDR2 reads SNEGSKA (reference sequence). The CDR3 is 13 residues long. CDR3 nucleotides: TGCAGTGCCCGGGGGCAGGGCGGCAATGAGCAGTTCTTC. Residues: CSARGQGGNEQFF.

There are a few counts of this clonotype. The rearrangement uses TRBV7-9 and TRBJ2-1, with D perhaps matching TRBD2 (7 bases). Trimming shortened V by 5 bases and J by 3 bases, and 17 bases separated the two germline ends. Germline V lookup: CDR1 SEHNR, CDR2 FQNEAQ (reference sequence). The CDR3 contains 16 residues. The DNA of the CDR3 is TGTGCCAGCAGCCCCAGAAAAGCGGGACACTACAATGAGCAGTTCTTC. Translating it yields CASSPRKAGHYNEQFF.

This clonotype has only a few counts. The chain recombines TRBV5-1 with TRBJ2-2; D is perhaps TRBD1 or TRBD2 (5 bases each). Germline CDR1 SGHRS, CDR2 YFSETQ. The CDR3 is 15 residues long. Trimming left V 4 bases short and J 1 base short, with 11 bases between. CDR3: CASSPGQLNTGELFF. DNA of the CDR3: TGCGCCAGCAGCCCGGGGCAGCTGAACACCGGGGAGCTGTTTTTT. The whole variable domain, filled in from reference TRBV5-1 and TRBJ2-2, reads KAGVTQTPRYLIKTRGQQVTLSCSPISGHRSVSWYQQTPGQGLQFLFEYFSETQRNKGNFPGRFSGRQFSNSRSEMNVSTLELGDSALYLCASSPGQLNTGELFFGEGSRLTVL.

This chain links TRBV12-3 or TRBV12-4 with TRBJ1-1, with D perhaps matching TRBD1 (6 bases). The CDR3 has 16 amino acids. Trimming stripped 6 bases from V and 1 base from J, with 18 bases between. In DNA form, the CDR3 reads TGTGCCAGCAGCCGAGAAATGGGACAATCGAACACTGAAGCTTTCTTT. This encodes CASSREMGQSNTEAFF.

This clonotype came up a few times. The V and J genes are TRBV6-1 and TRBJ2-3, with 7 bases matching TRBD2. CDR1 and CDR2 from the germline V gene are MNHNS and SASEGT. V lost 7 bases to trimming and J lost 2 bases; unmatched junction nucleotides: 12. This CDR3 is 16 amino acids long. The CDR3 region has the DNA TGTGCCAGCACCAGGGCGGGAGCTTTACACACAGATACGCAGTATTTT. It specifies CASTRAGALHTDTQYF.

V usage is TRBV12-3 or TRBV12-4 and J usage is TRBJ1-2; weak D call: TRBD1 (5 bases). With 2 bases removed from V and 1 base from J, the gap between germline ends came to 11 bases. This CDR3 has 15 amino acids. As DNA, the CDR3 is TGTGCCAGCAGTTTACGCAGGGCCTTTAACTATGGCTACACCTTC. This translates into CASSLRRAFNYGYTF.

As DNA, the CDR3 is TGTGCCAGCAGTTACTCTTTAGCGGCGCCGAATGAGCAGTTCTTC. Translation gives CASSYSLAAPNEQFF. The V call is TRBV6-5, the J call TRBJ2-1; TRBD2 might be the D (6 bases). The V gene's germline CDR1 is MNHEY and CDR2 SVGAGI. Trimming cost V 0 bases and J 7 bases, with 13 bases left between them. The CDR3 is 15 amino acids.

This CDR3 reads CASSPAGAPYNEQFF. In nucleotides, the CDR3 is TGTGCCAGCTCGCCAGCGGGAGCACCCTACAATGAGCAGTTCTTC. The chain employs TRBV18 and TRBJ2-1; 8 positions match TRBD2. Germline loops: CDR1 KGHSH, CDR2 LQKENI. V gave up 6 bases and J gave up 2 bases; unmatched junction bases: 6. CDR3 size: 15 residues.

The rearrangement links TRBV30 to TRBJ1-4, with 7 bases fitting TRBD1. V gave up 3 bases and J gave up 8 bases; unmatched junction bases: 12. Looked up from germline, CDR1 is GTSNPN and CDR2 is SVGIG (reference sequence). The CDR3 has 15 amino acids. CDR3 DNA sequence: TGTGCCTGGAGCCCTAACGAGGGGGCTTGGGAAAAACTGTTTTTT. It specifies CAWSPNEGAWEKLFF.

A few counts support this clonotype. The chain recombines TRBV5-1 with TRBJ1-1; D remains unclear. Germline values: CDR1 SGHRS, CDR2 YFSETQ. The CDR3 spans 14 residues. Trimming removed 0 bases at V and 1 base at J, with 7 bases between. The CDR3 coding sequence is TGCGCCAGCAGCTTGGCGACGGCGAACACTGAAGCTTTCTTT. Protein: CASSLATANTEAFF.

This rearrangement joins TRBV3-1 to TRBJ2-7; D is undetermined. The CDR3 spans 15 residues. The V and J ends lost 0 bases and 2 bases respectively, with 11 bases between them. CDR1 and CDR2 (germline): LGHDT, YNNKEL (reference sequence). CDR3 protein: CASSQDHAFPYEQYF. For the CDR3, the DNA is TGTGCCAGCAGCCAAGATCATGCCTTCCCCTACGAGCAGTACTTC.

This clonotype was seen only a few times. V gene TRBV7-9 combines with J gene TRBJ1-1; tentatively, D is TRBD1 (5 bases). The germline V gene has CDR1 SEHNR and CDR2 FQNEAQ (reference sequence). The CDR3 loop spans 14 amino acids. Trimming took 3 bases from V and 4 from J, leaving 12 bases between them. The CDR3 here is CASSFQGRSTEAFF. As DNA, the CDR3 is TGTGCCAGCAGCTTCCAGGGTAGGAGCACTGAAGCTTTCTTT.

The chain is built from TRBV7-2 and TRBJ1-1, with a possible D match to TRBD1 (5 bases). CDR3 length: 15 amino acids. CDR1 is SGHTA and CDR2 is FQGNSA in the germline V gene. The V and J ends lost 2 bases and 2 bases respectively, with 12 bases between them. The CDR3 loop reads CASSLLGGFNTEAFF. The CDR3 nucleotides are TGTGCCAGCAGCTTATTGGGGGGGTTCAACACTGAAGCTTTCTTT.

This clonotype was recorded a few times. The rearrangement joins TRBV4-1 to TRBJ1-2; unclear D gene. V was shortened by 3 bases and J by 3 bases, with 11 bases between the two germline ends. Germline-derived CDR1 and CDR2 are MGHRA and YSYEKL. The CDR3 runs 14 residues. The CDR3 nucleotides read TGCGCCAGCAGCCAGGATGGATTGGACTATGGCTACACCTTC. As protein: CASSQDGLDYGYTF.

This clonotype has only a few counts. The V call is TRBV4-2, the J call TRBJ2-2, with D possibly being TRBD2 (5 bases). Germline CDR1 LGHNA, CDR2 YNFKEQ. The CDR3 spans 14 residues. Trimming cost V 0 bases and J 6 bases, with 8 bases left between them. The CDR3 loop reads CASSQEGSAGELFF. CDR3 in DNA: TGTGCCAGCAGCCAAGAGGGGAGCGCCGGGGAGCTGTTTTTT.

This clonotype was seen once. The chain links TRBV20-1 to TRBJ1-2; D is unclear. Trimming removed 3 bases at V and 8 bases at J, with 10 bases between. The CDR3 is 11 amino acids. The V gene's germline CDR1 is DFQATT and CDR2 SNEGSKA (reference sequence). The chain's CDR3 is CSASERTGYTF. For the CDR3, the DNA is TGCAGTGCTAGCGAGAGGACCGGCTACACCTTC.